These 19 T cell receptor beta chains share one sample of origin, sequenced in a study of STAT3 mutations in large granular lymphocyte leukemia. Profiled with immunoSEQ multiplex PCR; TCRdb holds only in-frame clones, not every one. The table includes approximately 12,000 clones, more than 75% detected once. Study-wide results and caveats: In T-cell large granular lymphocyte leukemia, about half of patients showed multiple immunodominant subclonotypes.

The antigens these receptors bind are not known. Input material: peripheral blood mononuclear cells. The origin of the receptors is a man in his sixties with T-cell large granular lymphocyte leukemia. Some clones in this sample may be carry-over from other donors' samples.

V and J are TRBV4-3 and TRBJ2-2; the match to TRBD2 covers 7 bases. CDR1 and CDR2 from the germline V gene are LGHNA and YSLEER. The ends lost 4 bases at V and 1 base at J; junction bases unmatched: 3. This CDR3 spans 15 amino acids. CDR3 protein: CASSRTGGNTGELFF. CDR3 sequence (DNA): TGCGCCAGCAGCCGAACGGGAGGGAACACCGGGGAGCTGTTTTTT.

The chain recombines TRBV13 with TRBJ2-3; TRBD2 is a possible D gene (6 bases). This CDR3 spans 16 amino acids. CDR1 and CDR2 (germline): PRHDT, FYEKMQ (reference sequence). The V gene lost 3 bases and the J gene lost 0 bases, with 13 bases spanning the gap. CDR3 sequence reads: CASSFAGITSTDTQYF. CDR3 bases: TGTGCCAGCAGCTTCGCGGGGATAACTAGCACAGATACGCAGTATTTT.

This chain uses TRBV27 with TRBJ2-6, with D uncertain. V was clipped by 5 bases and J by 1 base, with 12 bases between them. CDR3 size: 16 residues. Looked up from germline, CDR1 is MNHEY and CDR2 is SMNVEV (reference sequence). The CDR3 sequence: CASSPQSLSGANVLTF. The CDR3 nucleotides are TGTGCCAGCAGTCCTCAATCCTTATCTGGGGCCAACGTCCTGACTTTC.

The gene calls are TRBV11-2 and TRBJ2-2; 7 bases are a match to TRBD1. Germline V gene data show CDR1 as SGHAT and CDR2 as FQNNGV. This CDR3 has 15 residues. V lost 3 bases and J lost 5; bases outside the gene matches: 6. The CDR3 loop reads CASSFAGTVTGELFF. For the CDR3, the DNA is TGTGCCAGCAGCTTCGCCGGGACAGTAACCGGGGAGCTGTTTTTT.

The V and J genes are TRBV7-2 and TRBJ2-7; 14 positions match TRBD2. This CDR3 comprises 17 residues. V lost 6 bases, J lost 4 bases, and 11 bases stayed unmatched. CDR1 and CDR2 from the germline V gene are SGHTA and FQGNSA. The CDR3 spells CASRAGTSGRGGYEQYF. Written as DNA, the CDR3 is TGTGCCAGCAGGGCCGGGACTAGCGGGAGAGGGGGTTACGAGCAGTACTTC.

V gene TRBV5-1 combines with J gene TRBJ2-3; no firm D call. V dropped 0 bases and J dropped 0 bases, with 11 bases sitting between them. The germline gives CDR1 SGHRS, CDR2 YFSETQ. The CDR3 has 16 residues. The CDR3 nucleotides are TGCGCCAGCAGCTTGGGTACGGATACTAGCACAGATACGCAGTATTTT. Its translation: CASSLGTDTSTDTQYF. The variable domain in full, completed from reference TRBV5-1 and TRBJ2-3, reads KAGVTQTPRYLIKTRGQQVTLSCSPISGHRSVSWYQQTPGQGLQFLFEYFSETQRNKGNFPGRFSGRQFSNSRSEMNVSTLELGDSALYLCASSLGTDTSTDTQYFGPGTRLTVL.

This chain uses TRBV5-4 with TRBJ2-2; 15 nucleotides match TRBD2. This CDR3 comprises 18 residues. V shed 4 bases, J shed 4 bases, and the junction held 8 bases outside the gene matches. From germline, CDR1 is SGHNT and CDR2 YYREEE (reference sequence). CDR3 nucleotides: TGTGCCAGCAGCCCGGGACTAGCGGGAGGCCAACTCACCGGGGAGCTGTTTTTT. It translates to CASSPGLAGGQLTGELFF.

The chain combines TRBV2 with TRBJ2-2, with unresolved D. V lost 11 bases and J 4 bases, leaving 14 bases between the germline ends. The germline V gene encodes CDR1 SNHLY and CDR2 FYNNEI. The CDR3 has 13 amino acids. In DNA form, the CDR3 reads TGTGCCGGCACCTCCCGCGGCACCGGGGAGCTGTTTTTT. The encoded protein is CAGTSRGTGELFF. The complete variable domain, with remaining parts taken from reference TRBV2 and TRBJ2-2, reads EPEVTQTPSHQVTQMGQEVILRCVPISNHLYFYWYRQILGQKVEFLVSFYNNEISEKSEIFDDQFSVERPDGSNFTLKIRSTKLEDSAMYFCAGTSRGTGELFFGEGSRLTVL.

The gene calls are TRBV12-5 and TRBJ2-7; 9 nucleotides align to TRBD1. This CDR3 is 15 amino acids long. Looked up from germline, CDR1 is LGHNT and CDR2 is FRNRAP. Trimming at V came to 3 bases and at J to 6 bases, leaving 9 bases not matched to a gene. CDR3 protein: CASGFPGQGAIEQYF. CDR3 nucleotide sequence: TGTGCTAGTGGTTTTCCGGGACAGGGCGCCATCGAGCAGTACTTC.

CDR3 in amino acids: CASSPKLAGGPGDTQYF. Written as DNA, the CDR3 is TGTGCCAGCAGTCCTAAACTAGCGGGAGGGCCGGGAGATACGCAGTATTTT. This rearrangement joins TRBV27 to TRBJ2-3, with 13 bases that match TRBD2. The CDR3 has 17 residues. CDR1 is MNHEY, CDR2 SMNVEV, per germline (reference sequence). J lost 5 bases, V lost 5 bases, and 10 bases had no gene match.

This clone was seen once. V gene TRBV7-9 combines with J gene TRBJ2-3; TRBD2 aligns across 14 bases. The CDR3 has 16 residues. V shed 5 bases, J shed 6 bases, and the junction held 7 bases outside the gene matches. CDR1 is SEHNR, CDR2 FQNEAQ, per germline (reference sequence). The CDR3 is CASSQRLAGGDDTQYF. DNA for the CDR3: TGTGCCAGCAGCCAAAGACTAGCGGGAGGGGACGATACGCAGTATTTT.

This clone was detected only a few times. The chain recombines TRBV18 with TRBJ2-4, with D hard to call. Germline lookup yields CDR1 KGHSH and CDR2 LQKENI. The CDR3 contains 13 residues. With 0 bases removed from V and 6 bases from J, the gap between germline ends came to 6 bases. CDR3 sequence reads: CASSPPGLNIQYF. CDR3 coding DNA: TGTGCCAGCTCACCACCTGGCTTAAACATTCAGTACTTC.

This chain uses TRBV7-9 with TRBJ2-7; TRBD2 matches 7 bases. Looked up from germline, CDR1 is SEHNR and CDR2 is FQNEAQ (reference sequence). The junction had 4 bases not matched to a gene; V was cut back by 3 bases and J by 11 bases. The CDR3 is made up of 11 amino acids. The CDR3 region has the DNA TGTGCCAGCAGCTTGGCAAGCGGGAAGTACTTC. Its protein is CASSLASGKYF.

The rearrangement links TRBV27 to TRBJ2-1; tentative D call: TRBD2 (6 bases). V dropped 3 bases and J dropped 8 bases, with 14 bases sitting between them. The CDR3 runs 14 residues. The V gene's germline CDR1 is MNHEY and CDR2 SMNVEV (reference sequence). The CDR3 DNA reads TGTGCCAGCAGTTTCGGACTATATTCGGATGAGCAGTTCTTC. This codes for CASSFGLYSDEQFF.

The CDR3 reads CAWSRQGDGELFF. The CDR3 DNA reads TGTGCCTGGAGTAGACAGGGGGACGGGGAGCTGTTTTTT. The V and J genes are TRBV30 and TRBJ2-2; TRBD1 matches at 9 bases. The CDR3 has 13 amino acids. Per germline, CDR1 GTSNPN and CDR2 SVGIG (reference sequence). The ends lost 2 bases at V and 7 bases at J; junction bases unmatched: 2. The full variable domain, its missing parts supplied by reference TRBV30 and TRBJ2-2, is SQTIHQWPATLVQPVGSPLSLECTVEGTSNPNLYWYRQAAGRGLQLLFYSVGIGQISSEVPQNLSASRPQDRQFILSSKKLLLSDSGFYLCAWSRQGDGELFFGEGSRLTVL.

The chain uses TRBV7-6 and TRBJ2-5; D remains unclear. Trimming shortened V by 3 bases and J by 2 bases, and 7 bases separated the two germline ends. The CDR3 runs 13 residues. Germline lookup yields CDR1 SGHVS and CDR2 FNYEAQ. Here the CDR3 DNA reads TGTGCCAGCAGCTTCATCGCTCAAGAGACCCAGTACTTC. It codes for CASSFIAQETQYF.

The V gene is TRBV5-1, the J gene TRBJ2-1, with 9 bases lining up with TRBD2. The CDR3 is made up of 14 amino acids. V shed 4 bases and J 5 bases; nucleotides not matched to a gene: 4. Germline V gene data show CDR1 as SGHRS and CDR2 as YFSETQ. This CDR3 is CASSVTSGNNEQFF. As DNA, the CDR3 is TGCGCCAGCAGCGTGACTAGCGGTAACAATGAGCAGTTCTTC.

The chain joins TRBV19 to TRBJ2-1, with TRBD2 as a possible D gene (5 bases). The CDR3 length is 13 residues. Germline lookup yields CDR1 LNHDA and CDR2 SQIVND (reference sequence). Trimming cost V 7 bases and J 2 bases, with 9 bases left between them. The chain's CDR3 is CASNASPYNEQFF. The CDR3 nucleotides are TGTGCCAGTAACGCTAGCCCCTACAATGAGCAGTTCTTC.

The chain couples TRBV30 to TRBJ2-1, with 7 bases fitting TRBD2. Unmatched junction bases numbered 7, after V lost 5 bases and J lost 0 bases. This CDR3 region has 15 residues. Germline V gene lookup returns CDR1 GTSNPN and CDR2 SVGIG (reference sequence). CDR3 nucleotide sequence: TGTGCCTGGGAGGCTGGCGGGAGCTCCTACAATGAGCAGTTCTTC. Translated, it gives CAWEAGGSSYNEQFF.